This T cell receptor (beta chain) originates from a study of regulatory T cells in long-lasting Graves disease (dated by TCRdb to 2020 to 2023). For context, the study as a whole: Persistent Graves' disease meant more than 5 years of antithyroid drug treatment with TSH receptor autoantibodies that stayed positive. This study used TCR sequencing and RNA sequencing of peripheral blood to compare persistent Graves' disease patients against newly diagnosed Graves' disease patients. The study was registered as a clinical trial and conducted in China. A total of 35 or so samples were covered by TCR sequencing, comprising approximately 13 persistent and around 20 newly diagnosed Graves' disease patients. Persistent Graves' disease patients in the clinical cohort had taken antithyroid drugs for around 10 years on average.

The time point label of this sample denotes: persistent/refractory GD, antithyroid drugs over 5 years with positive TRAb. For both TCR sequencing and RNA sequencing, RNA was extracted from PBMCs in TRIzol. Graves' disease was diagnosed according to American Thyroid Association guidelines. Patients for the study were recruited at an endocrinology department in Xi'an, China. From each patient, nine milliliters of peripheral blood was collected into an EDTA anticoagulant tube. Ficoll Paque Plus density gradient separation was used to isolate PBMCs, and no additional T cell sorting was done. RNA quality was checked with an Agilent 2100 Bioanalyzer and agarose gel, and concentration with a NanoDrop 2000. The CDR3 spans 20 residues, from the cysteine through the phenylalanine. The kept DNA is CDR3 alone, 60 bases in frame from the first base. At the junction V is shortened by 1 base and J by 5 bases; bases outside the gene matches: 20. As encoded in the germline V gene (reference sequence), CDR1 is LNHDA while CDR2 is SQIVND.

This clonotype was seen a few times. What this receptor recognizes is not known. Per-base quality was not reported, and no clone a single base away is much larger than it. General conclusions and limits of the study: The small sample size was acknowledged by the authors as a limitation that may reduce accuracy. Preferential use of TRBV28, TRBJ1-2 and TRBJ2-5 was observed in persistent disease, whereas TRBV20-1 and TRBJ2-1 were favored in newly diagnosed disease. Compared with newly diagnosed patients, patients with persistent Graves' disease had lower TCR Shannon entropy and fewer highly expanded clones, which suggests clonal expansion. Sequencing and analysis were restricted to the TCR beta chain. More public clonotypes were shared among persistent patients (under 3,000) than among newly diagnosed patients (more than 950). Only peripheral blood was studied, because thyroid tissue, the primary lesion, was inaccessible.

Receptor libraries were prepared by multiplex PCR. Instrument used: Illumina HiSeq 4000. iRepertoire HTBI primers and Arm-PCR amplification of CDR3 regions were used to construct TCR beta libraries. PCR products were gel purified before sequencing. The original pipeline was this. A total of around 59 TRBV and some 15 TRBJ segments were identified across samples and were used for gene usage analysis of CDR3 amino acid clonotypes. COPE and FqMerger were used to merge the filtered high-quality paired reads into contigs. BLAST was used to align contigs to IMGT TRBV, TRBD and TRBJ reference genes, and CDR3 was defined according to IMGT. Any clonotype with a frequency above 0.1% was classified as a highly expanded clone. Repertoire diversity was measured by Shannon entropy, and V-J evenness by the Gini coefficient. A clonotype was considered public if more than one individual shared it. TCRdb reanalyzed the raw reads on its own, using fastp at Q25 for trimming and MiXCR for clone calling, and kept in-frame beta chains. Each record represents a unique CDR3 protein, reported with the most common genes and DNA among its rows. These V and J calls derive from TCRdb rather than the authors' analysis. This sample is represented by nearly 350,000 distinct CDR3 sequences; around a fifth of them were singletons. 29% of the sample rests with the top ten.

This sample comprised peripheral blood mononuclear cells (PBMCs), obtained when the disease was refractory, from a patient treated with antithyroid drugs. The chain was built from TRBV19 and TRBJ1-1, with 9 central nucleotides matching TRBD1. The source of this sequence is a female donor with Graves disease. The CDR3 protein: CASSIAPGQGLPRSGTEAFF. The sequenced DNA: TGTGCCAGTAGTATAGCTCCGGGACAGGGTCTTCCACGATCGGGGACTGAAGCTTTCTTT.